What follows is one TCR beta chain and its context. The data were obtained in a study of CD8+ T cells in alopecia areata. In the study overall: Patients received oral tofacitinib, 5 to 10 mg twice daily, for moderate-to-severe alopecia areata.

V was pared by 3 bases and J by 3 bases, with 11 bases between. The CDR3 loop spans 14 amino acids. The sequencing template was cDNA reverse transcribed from extracted RNA. Data came from immunoSEQ multiplex PCR; TCRdb stores just in-frame clones and leaves some out. The table records 150,000 or so clones, roughly 61% of them present only once. This clonotype was sampled from a human donor with alopecia areata. The sequencing used CD4+ T cells sorted from blood, collected at week 0. This chain uses TRBV23-1 with TRBJ1-2; D possibly corresponds to TRBD1 (5 bases). TRBV23-1 falls under the ORF class, with uncertain function. The CDR3 region has the DNA TGCGCCAGCAGTCAGCGGGGGTGGGACTATGGCTACACCTTC. Translating gives CASSQRGWDYGYTF.